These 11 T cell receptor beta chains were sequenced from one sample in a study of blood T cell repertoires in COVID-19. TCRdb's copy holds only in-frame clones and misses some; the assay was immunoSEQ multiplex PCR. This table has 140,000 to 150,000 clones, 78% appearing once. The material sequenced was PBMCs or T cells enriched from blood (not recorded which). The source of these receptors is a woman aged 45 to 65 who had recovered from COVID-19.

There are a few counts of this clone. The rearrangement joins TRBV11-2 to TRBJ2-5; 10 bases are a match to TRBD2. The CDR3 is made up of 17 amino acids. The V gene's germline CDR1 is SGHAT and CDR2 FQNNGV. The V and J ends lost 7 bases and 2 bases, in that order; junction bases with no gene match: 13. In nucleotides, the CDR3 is TGTGCCAGCACCCCGGGGGGTAGCGGGGGGTATCAAGAGACCCAGTACTTC. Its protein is CASTPGGSGGYQETQYF.

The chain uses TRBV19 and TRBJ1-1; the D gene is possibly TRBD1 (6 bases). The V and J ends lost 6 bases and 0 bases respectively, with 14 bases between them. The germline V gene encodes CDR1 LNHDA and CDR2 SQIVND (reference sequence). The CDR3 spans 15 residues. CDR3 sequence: CASSARGGMNTEAFF. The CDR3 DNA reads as TGTGCCAGTAGCGCAAGGGGGGGCATGAACACTGAAGCTTTCTTT.

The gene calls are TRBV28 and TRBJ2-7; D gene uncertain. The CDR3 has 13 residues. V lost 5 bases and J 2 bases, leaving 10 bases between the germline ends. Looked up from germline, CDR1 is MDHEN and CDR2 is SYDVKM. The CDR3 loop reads CASSPSLAYEQYV. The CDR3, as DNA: TGTGCCAGCAGTCCGAGCCTTGCCTACGAGCAGTACGTC.

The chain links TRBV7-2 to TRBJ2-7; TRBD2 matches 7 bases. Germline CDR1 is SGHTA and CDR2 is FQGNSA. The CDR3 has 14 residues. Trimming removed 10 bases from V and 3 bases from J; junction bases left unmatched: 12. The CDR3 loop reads CATSASRGGYEQYF. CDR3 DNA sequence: TGTGCCACCTCTGCTTCTCGCGGGGGCTACGAGCAGTACTTC.

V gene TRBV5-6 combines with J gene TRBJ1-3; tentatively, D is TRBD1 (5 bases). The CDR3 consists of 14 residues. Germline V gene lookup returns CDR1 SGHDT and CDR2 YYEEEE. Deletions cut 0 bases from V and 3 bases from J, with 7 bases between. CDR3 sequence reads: CASSLARVGNTIYF. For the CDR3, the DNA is TGTGCCAGCAGCTTGGCCAGGGTTGGAAACACCATATATTTT.

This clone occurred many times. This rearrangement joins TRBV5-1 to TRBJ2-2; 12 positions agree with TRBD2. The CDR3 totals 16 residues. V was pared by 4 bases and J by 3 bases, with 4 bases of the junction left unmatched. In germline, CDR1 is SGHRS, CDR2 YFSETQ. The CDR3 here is CASSERTSGDTGELFF. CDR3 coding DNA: TGCGCCAGCAGCGAACGGACTAGCGGGGACACCGGGGAGCTGTTTTTT.

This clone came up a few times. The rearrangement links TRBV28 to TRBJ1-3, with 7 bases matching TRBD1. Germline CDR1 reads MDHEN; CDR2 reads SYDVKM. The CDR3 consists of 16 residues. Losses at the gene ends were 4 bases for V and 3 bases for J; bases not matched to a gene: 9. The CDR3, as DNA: TGTGCCAGCAGTTATAGAGGGGGCAGGAGTGGAAACACCATATATTTT. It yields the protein CASSYRGGRSGNTIYF.

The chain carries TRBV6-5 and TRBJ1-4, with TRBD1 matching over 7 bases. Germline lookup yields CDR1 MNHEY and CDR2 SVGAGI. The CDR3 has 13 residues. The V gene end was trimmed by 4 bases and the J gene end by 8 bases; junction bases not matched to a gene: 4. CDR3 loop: CASSLTGVEKLFF. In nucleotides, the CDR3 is TGTGCCAGCAGTTTAACAGGGGTGGAAAAACTGTTTTTT.

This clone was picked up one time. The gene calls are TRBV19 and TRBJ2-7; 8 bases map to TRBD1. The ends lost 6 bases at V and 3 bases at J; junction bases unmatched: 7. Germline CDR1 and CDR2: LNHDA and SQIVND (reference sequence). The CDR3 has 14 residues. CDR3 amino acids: CASSRQGTYYEQYF. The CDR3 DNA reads TGTGCCAGTAGCCGACAGGGGACCTACTACGAGCAGTACTTC.

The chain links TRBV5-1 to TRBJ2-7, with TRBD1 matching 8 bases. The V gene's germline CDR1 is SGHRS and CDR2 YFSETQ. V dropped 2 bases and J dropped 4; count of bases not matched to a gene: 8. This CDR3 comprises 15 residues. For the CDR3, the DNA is TGCGCCAGCAGCTTTAGTGCAGGGGGCTATTACGAGCAGTACTTC. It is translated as CASSFSAGGYYEQYF. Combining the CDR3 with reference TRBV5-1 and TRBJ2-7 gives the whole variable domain KAGVTQTPRYLIKTRGQQVTLSCSPISGHRSVSWYQQTPGQGLQFLFEYFSETQRNKGNFPGRFSGRQFSNSRSEMNVSTLELGDSALYLCASSFSAGGYYEQYFGPGTRLTVT.

CDR3 region: CASNPRGSNTGELFF. CDR3 in DNA: TGTGCCAGCAACCCGCGGGGTTCGAACACCGGGGAGCTGTTTTTT. The chain combines TRBV13 with TRBJ2-2, with D possibly matching TRBD2 (6 bases). The length of the CDR3 is 15 residues. Trimming removed 7 bases at V and 0 bases at J, with 12 bases between. Germline loops: CDR1 PRHDT, CDR2 FYEKMQ (reference sequence).